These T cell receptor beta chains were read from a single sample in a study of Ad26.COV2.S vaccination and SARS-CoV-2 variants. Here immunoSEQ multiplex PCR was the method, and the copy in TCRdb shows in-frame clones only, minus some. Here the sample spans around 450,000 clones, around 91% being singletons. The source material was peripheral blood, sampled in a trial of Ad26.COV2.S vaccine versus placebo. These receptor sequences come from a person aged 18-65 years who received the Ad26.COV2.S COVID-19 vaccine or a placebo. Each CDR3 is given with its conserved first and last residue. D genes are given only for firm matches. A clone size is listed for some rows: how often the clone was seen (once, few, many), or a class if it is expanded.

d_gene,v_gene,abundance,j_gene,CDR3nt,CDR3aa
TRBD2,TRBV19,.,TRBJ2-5,TGTGCCAGTAGTGGTAGCGGGAGGAAGGAGACCCAGTACTTC,CASSGSGRKETQYF
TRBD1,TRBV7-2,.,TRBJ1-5,TGTGCCAGCAGCTCACAGGGGGGCAGTCAGCCCCAGCATTTT,CASSSQGGSQPQHF
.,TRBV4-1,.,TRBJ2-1,TGCGCCAGCAGCCAAGACTTCGGACGGAAGCAGTTCTTC,CASSQDFGRKQFF
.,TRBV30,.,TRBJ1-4,TGTGCCTGGAGTTCAGGGGCGGGACCCGAAAAACTGTTTTTT,CAWSSGAGPEKLFF
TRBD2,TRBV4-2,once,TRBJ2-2,TGTGCCAGCAGCCGGGGTAACGGGAGGGCCGTTTCCTCTTTGGACACCGGGGAGCTGTTTTTT,CASSRGNGRAVSSLDTGELFF
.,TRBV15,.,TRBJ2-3,TGTGCCACCAGCAGAGGGATAGTAAGTTCTGGCACAGATACGCAGTATTTT,CATSRGIVSSGTDTQYF
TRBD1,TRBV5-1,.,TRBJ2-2,TGCGCCAGCAGCTTGGTGGGGACAGGGTACGGCGGGGAGCTGTTTTTT,CASSLVGTGYGGELFF
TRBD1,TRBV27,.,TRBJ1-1,TGTGCCAGTAGGACAGGAGTTTTGAACACTGAAGCTTTCTTT,CASRTGVLNTEAFF
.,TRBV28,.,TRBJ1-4,TGTGCCAGCAGTTCCCCAGGACAGAATGAAAAACTGTTTTTT,CASSSPGQNEKLFF
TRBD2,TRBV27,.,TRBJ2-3,TGTGCCAGCAGTGGACAGGAACCAGACATTAGCGGGGGCTGGGGAGATACGCAGTATTTT,CASSGQEPDISGGWGDTQYF
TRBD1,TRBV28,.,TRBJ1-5,TGTGCCAGCAGCACCAGGGGGCGTAAAAGACCCTGGAGCAATCAGCCCCAGCATTTT,CASSTRGRKRPWSNQPQHF
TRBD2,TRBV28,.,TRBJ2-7,TGTGCCAGCAGCCCCGGACTAGCGGGAAGGTACGAGCAGTACTTC,CASSPGLAGRYEQYF
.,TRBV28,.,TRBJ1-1,TGTGCCAGCAGTTCAACAGGGCCCTTGAACACTGAAGCTTTCTTT,CASSSTGPLNTEAFF